This is a list of T cell receptor beta chains from one sample in a study of T cell responses to AZD1222 COVID-19 vaccine. Sequencing used immunoSEQ multiplex PCR; TCRdb keeps in-frame clones, though not all of them. The sample has 45,000 to 55,000 clones, roughly 85% seen once. Source: peripheral blood, taken 28 days after the second AZD1222 dose. These receptors came from an adult who received the AZD1222 COVID-19 vaccine. Each CDR3 is given with its conserved first and last residue. Fields, in order: V gene, D gene, clone size, J gene, CDR3 protein, CDR3 DNA. D genes are given only for firm matches. The size entry is marked missing in some rows and otherwise reads once, few, many or a size class.

TRBV4-1,TRBD1,NA,TRBJ1-2,CASSQDGTGALYGYTF,TGCGCCAGCAGCCAAGATGGGACAGGCGCTCTCTATGGCTACACCTTC
TRBV15,TRBD2,NA,TRBJ2-7,CATSRISGSSYEQYF,TGTGCCACCAGCAGAATAAGCGGGAGCTCCTACGAGCAGTACTTC
TRBV29-1,NA,NA,TRBJ2-7,CSVLERFPSYEQYF,TGCAGCGTCCTCGAACGGTTTCCATCCTACGAGCAGTACTTC
TRBV7-8,NA,NA,TRBJ2-7,CASSLVAGNYEQYF,TGTGCCAGCAGCTTAGTGGCGGGGAATTACGAGCAGTACTTC
TRBV18,TRBD2,NA,TRBJ2-1,CATRGLAGSDEQFF,TGTGCCACCAGGGGTCTAGCGGGATCGGATGAGCAGTTCTTC
TRBV9,NA,NA,TRBJ1-1,CASSVRTDMNTEAFF,TGTGCCAGCAGCGTACGGACAGATATGAACACTGAAGCTTTCTTT
TRBV24-1,TRBD2,once,TRBJ2-2,CATNSGTKNTGELFF,TGTGCCACCAACTCCGGGACTAAGAACACCGGGGAGCTGTTTTTT
TRBV7-9,TRBD2,few,TRBJ2-1,CASSLVGLAGVFYNEQFF,TGTGCCAGCAGCTTGGTCGGACTAGCGGGAGTGTTCTACAATGAGCAGTTCTTC
TRBV28,NA,NA,TRBJ2-7,CASTLGNYEQYF,TGTGCCAGCACCCTTGGCAATTACGAGCAGTACTTC
TRBV5-4,TRBD1,NA,TRBJ1-2,CASSLISQGGGYTF,TGTGCCAGCAGCTTAATATCGCAGGGGGGTGGCTACACCTTC
TRBV2,TRBD2,NA,TRBJ2-7,CASSVESGDNYEQYF,TGTGCCAGCAGTGTGGAAAGCGGGGATAATTACGAGCAGTACTTC
TRBV6-5,TRBD2,NA,TRBJ2-1,CASSRTSGSYNEQFF,TGTGCCAGCAGTCGGACTAGCGGCTCCTACAATGAGCAGTTCTTC
TRBV7-2,NA,NA,TRBJ2-3,CASSPAVGTPSTDTQYF,TGTGCCAGCAGCCCGGCAGTCGGGACACCGAGCACAGATACGCAGTATTTT
TRBV5-4,NA,NA,TRBJ2-4,CASSLDPRLAKNIQYF,TGTGCCAGCAGCTTGGACCCCAGACTAGCCAAAAACATTCAGTACTTC
TRBV30,NA,few,TRBJ1-1,CAWSVLGGWPEAFF,TGTGCCTGGAGTGTACTCGGGGGGTGGCCTGAAGCTTTCTTT
TRBV19,NA,NA,TRBJ2-1,CASSARRAWEQFF,TGTGCCAGTAGTGCCCGGAGGGCCTGGGAGCAGTTCTTC
TRBV5-1,TRBD2,NA,TRBJ2-1,CASIPLAGGRNEQFF,TGCGCCAGCATCCCGCTAGCGGGCGGGCGGAATGAGCAGTTCTTC
TRBV4-2,TRBD1,NA,TRBJ1-5,CASSQGGGNNQPQHF,TGTGCCAGCAGCCAAGGAGGGGGCAACAATCAGCCCCAGCATTTT
TRBV13,TRBD2,NA,TRBJ2-1,CASSLTLARYNEQFF,TGTGCCAGCAGCCTGACACTAGCGCGCTACAATGAGCAGTTCTTC
TRBV7-3,NA,NA,TRBJ2-1,CASSPEGGYSTPQQFF,TGTGCCAGCAGCCCCGAAGGAGGGTACTCAACCCCCCAGCAGTTCTTC
TRBV2,NA,NA,TRBJ1-5,CASSGEGNQPQHF,TGTGCCAGCAGTGGAGAAGGCAATCAGCCCCAGCATTTT
TRBV6-1,NA,NA,TRBJ1-1,CASSEAREGRTEAFF,TGTGCCAGCAGTGAAGCTCGCGAGGGGCGAACTGAAGCTTTCTTT
TRBV10-1,NA,once,TRBJ1-5,CASQDAQPQHF,TGCGCCAGTCAGGATGCTCAGCCCCAGCATTTT
TRBV28,NA,NA,TRBJ2-1,CASTPPVRTWGEQFF,TGTGCCAGCACCCCCCCCGTCAGGACATGGGGTGAGCAGTTCTTC
TRBV4-2,NA,NA,TRBJ1-5,CASSQDPRMGFSNQPQHF,TGTGCCAGCAGCCAAGACCCCAGGATGGGGTTTAGCAATCAGCCCCAGCATTTT
TRBV9,TRBD2,NA,TRBJ2-3,CASSVDPTSGGFTDTQYF,TGTGCCAGCAGCGTAGACCCGACTAGCGGCGGTTTCACAGATACGCAGTATTTT
TRBV24-1,NA,NA,TRBJ1-5,CATSPGGYFNQPQHF,TGTGCCACCAGTCCGGGGGGGTACTTCAATCAGCCCCAGCATTTT
TRBV5-4,NA,NA,TRBJ2-7,CASSSRGVQSYEQYF,TGTGCCAGCAGCAGTAGGGGAGTCCAGTCCTACGAGCAGTACTTC
TRBV18,TRBD1,NA,TRBJ1-2,CASSQDRAYGYTF,TGTGCCAGCTCACAGGACAGGGCGTATGGCTACACCTTC
TRBV30,NA,NA,TRBJ2-3,CAWSRGTGPDTQYF,TGTGCCTGGTCTAGGGGGACTGGACCAGATACGCAGTATTTT
TRBV7-7,TRBD2,NA,TRBJ2-5,CASSSPLDYSGSGETQYF,TGTGCCAGCAGCTCCCCGCTCGACTATAGCGGGTCCGGAGAGACCCAGTACTTC
TRBV11-3,TRBD1,once,TRBJ2-3,CASSPGTGGTDTQYF,TGTGCCAGCAGCCCGGGGACAGGGGGAACAGATACGCAGTATTTT
TRBV7-3,TRBD1,NA,TRBJ2-7,CASTIKRTGMNEQYF,TGTGCCAGCACCATTAAGCGGACAGGGATGAACGAGCAGTACTTC
TRBV5-1,NA,NA,TRBJ2-7,CASSFLGSSYEQYF,TGCGCCAGCAGCTTCCTTGGCAGCTCCTACGAGCAGTACTTC
TRBV27,NA,NA,TRBJ2-2,CASSLSRLTGELFF,TGTGCCAGCAGTTTATCGAGGCTTACCGGGGAGCTGTTTTTT
TRBV25-1,NA,once,TRBJ1-3,CASRQTGGNTIYF,TGTGCCAGCAGGCAGACAGGTGGAAACACCATATATTTT
TRBV24-1,NA,NA,TRBJ2-3,CATSDSPSADTQYF,TGTGCCACCAGTGACTCCCCTAGCGCAGATACGCAGTATTTT
TRBV28,NA,NA,TRBJ1-6,CASTPRTEGSPLHF,TGTGCCAGCACTCCCCGGACAGAGGGTTCACCCCTCCACTTT
TRBV7-8,NA,NA,TRBJ2-5,CASSLGRTAQETQYF,TGTGCCAGCAGCTTAGGTCGGACAGCCCAAGAGACCCAGTACTTC